This TCR beta chain was retrieved from a study of PD-L1 blockade in urothelial cancer. Amplified housekeeping genes were used to measure how much FFPE tumor DNA there was. The assay was immunoSEQ multiplex PCR, and TCRdb's table has in-frame clones only and misses some. The table records 35,000 or so clones, roughly a third of them present only once. With V trimmed by 6 bases and J by 4 bases, 6 bases remained unmatched. The germline CDR1 and CDR2 sequences are LNHDA and SQIVND (reference sequence). There are 15 residues in the CDR3. Patients were diagnosed with urothelial carcinoma, either locally advanced or metastatic.

The sequence was obtained from a man in his sixties with urothelial cancer. The chain recombines TRBV19 with TRBJ1-6; 7 positions match TRBD1. The starting material was tumor tissue, obtained before atezolizumab (anti-PD-L1) treatment. The CDR3 region is CASRTGTAYNSPLHF. In nucleotides, the CDR3 is TGTGCCAGTAGGACTGGGACAGCGTATAATTCACCCCTCCACTTT.